This TCR beta chain was observed in a study of cytomegalovirus exposure and HLA in healthy donors. Whole-study findings and limits: Most TCR sequences showed up rarely, but some public TCRs showed up in many donors. The study recorded about 150 TCR beta chains that were cytomegalovirus-associated.

CDR1 and CDR2 (germline): SGHDN, FVKESK. Trimming took 2 bases from V and 0 from J; bases not matched to a gene: 14. The CDR3 has 19 amino acids. Comments on this clone: Its antigen is still unknown.

Clones were read by immunoSEQ multiplex PCR, and TCRdb kept only the in-frame ones, dropping some. This sample has roughly 50,000 clones; about nine tenths occur once, and the top ten carry more than 8%. Material for sequencing was PBMCs. The chain joins TRBV14 to TRBJ1-1, with TRBD1 matching 8 bases. The receptor's source is a woman younger than 30 in good health and CMV-seropositive. The CDR3: CASSQPSLTGALMNTEAFF. DNA for the CDR3: TGTGCCAGCAGCCAACCCAGCTTGACAGGGGCTTTAATGAACACTGAAGCTTTCTTT.